Shown below are 2 T cell receptor beta chains from a single sample sequenced in a study of T-cell reconstitution after alpha-beta-depleted transplantation in children. The TCRbeta library incorporated unique molecular identifiers. TCRdb re-called the PCR reads through MiXCR, storing one row per CDR3 protein. The sample consists of 600,000 to 700,000 distinct CDR3 sequences, roughly 15% of them appearing once. Sequenced here: PBMCs from the stem cell graft donor, sampled from the stem cell graft. All receptors derive from a human donor who donated a stem cell graft to a child with acute myeloid leukemia.

This clonotype was detected ten times or more. V and J are TRBV12-3 or TRBV12-4 and TRBJ1-2; TRBD1 is a possible D gene (6 bases). Trimming left V 3 bases short and J 5 bases short, with 16 bases between. The CDR3 has 15 amino acids. The CDR3 protein is CASSFGTQGTYGYTF. DNA of the CDR3: TGTGCCAGCAGTTTTGGAACACAGGGAACGTATGGCTACACCTTC.

This clonotype appeared a few times. One end of the junction is discordant with germline, which a read error may explain. The rearrangement links TRBV12-3 or TRBV12-4 to TRBJ2-1, with D perhaps matching TRBD1 (5 bases). CDR3 length: 10 amino acids. CDR3 in amino acids: CASSLGAVFF. CDR3 sequence (DNA): TGTGCCAGCAGCTTAGGGGCGGTCTTCTTC.